Described below is a single T cell receptor beta chain sequence and its context. The antigen it recognizes is unknown. Base quality data are lacking; no much larger clone is found one base away. Its CDR3 holds 13 amino acids, cysteine through phenylalanine. CDR3 DNA only is kept here, 39 bases in frame from base 1. V lost 6 bases and J lost 3 bases, and the count of bases not matched to a germline gene is 2. CDR1 and CDR2 were assigned from the germline V gene as LGHNA and YSLEER. Ficoll-Paque density gradient centrifugation was used to isolate PBMCs. This sample stems from a study of T-cell memory formation after mild COVID-19 (dated by TCRdb to about 2021). The study in broad terms: TCR sequence clusters from the two donors were found to be largely donor specific. Longitudinal TCRalpha and TCRbeta repertoire sequencing tracked T-cell clones expanding and contracting after mild COVID-19 in a couple of donors. The cohort comprised two young, previously healthy adult volunteers, one female and one male. Points the paper makes about the study in general: Contracting CD4+ clones were found mainly in CM and EM memory subsets, while CD8+ clones were enriched in EMRA. Clones contracting from day 15 to 85 had balanced CD4/CD8 phenotypes, while a second wave expanding from day 15 to 37 was biased towards CD4+. Only two mild cases were covered in the study, and larger cohorts including severe cases with pre-infection samples were considered necessary. SARS-CoV-2 specificity of the second-wave clones peaking on day 37 was not confirmed. Some responding clones were found in pre-infection memory, which suggests that pre-existing cross-reactive memory T cells took part in the SARS-CoV-2 response.

The listed sequencing device is Illumina NovaSeq 6000. cDNA libraries for TCRalpha and TCRbeta were prepared by 5'RACE using constant-segment primers, with sample barcodes and unique molecular identifiers added. RNA was extracted from every sample with Trizol reagent. Amplification of the libraries took two PCR steps, and the second step added a second sample barcode plus Illumina TruSeq adapters. Libraries were sequenced on an Illumina NovaSeq with 2 x 150 bp paired-end reads. The original pipeline was this. Demultiplexing of reads and collapsing into UMI-guided consensus sequences were performed with migec v1.2.7. With mixcr v2.1.11, UMI consensuses were aligned to TRA and TRB V and J templates and assembled into clonotypes. A clonotype was counted as expanded or contracted only when both edgeR and NoisET called the clonotype significant, with the noise models trained on biological replicates. For edgeR calls, the thresholds were a false discovery rate-adjusted p below 0.01 and a log2 fold-change of 1. As an exploratory analysis of dynamics, PCA with hierarchical clustering was applied to max-normalized trajectories of the 1000 most abundant clonotypes. The CD4 or CD8 phenotype of responding clones was assigned using the separately sequenced CD4+ and CD8+ repertoires. TCRdb applied fastp at Q25 and MiXCR to the public reads, then kept only in-frame beta chains. Every entry covers one CDR3 protein and lists the most common genes and DNA from its rows. TCRdb, rather than the study authors, made the V and J calls. The sample yields hundreds of thousands of distinct CDR3 sequences; around 24% were counted once. The top ten clonotypes cover 7% to 9.5% of the sample.

The specimen sequenced was PBMCs or a T cell subset sorted from them (not recorded which). This TCR was sampled from an adult woman who had mild COVID-19 (a few samples of this study predate the infection). The sample titles of this study are shuffled in the database, so cell type and time point are left out; the donor was told from shared clones. Recombination linked TRBV4-3 to TRBJ2-3; 8 central bases correspond to TRBD2. CDR3 region: CASSSGTTDTQYF. Here is the DNA: TGCGCCAGCAGTAGCGGGACAACAGATACGCAGTATTTT.